The sequence of this T cell receptor beta chain was determined in a study of shared clonotypes between healthy human individuals. The data were produced by immunoSEQ multiplex PCR, yet TCRdb's version contains in-frame clones alone and is incomplete. The profile shows over 400,000 clones, over 75% of them singletons. As concerns this clone: Its antigen is currently unknown. A read error is the likely source, as a far larger clone sits one nucleotide away. In this CDR3 the conserved last residue, phenylalanine or tryptophan, is missing, so a read error is likely.

Study-level points and caveats: Clonotype sharing among donors was thought likely to change with sequencing depth.

Each sample came from a Caucasian adult donor living in Nashville, Tennessee. The clonotype originates from a middle-aged woman in good health. Some clones in this sample may be carry-over from other donors' samples. The sample was PBMCs.

In DNA, the CDR3 is TGTGCCTCCGACAGGGGGACGTCGGAAAACATTCAGTACTTA. Its protein product is CASDRGTSENIQYL. The chain is built from TRBV30 and TRBJ2-4; 9 bases agree with TRBD1. This CDR3 has 14 residues. The ends lost 7 bases at V and 5 bases at J; junction bases unmatched: 9. CDR1 is GTSNPN, CDR2 SVGIG, per germline (reference sequence).